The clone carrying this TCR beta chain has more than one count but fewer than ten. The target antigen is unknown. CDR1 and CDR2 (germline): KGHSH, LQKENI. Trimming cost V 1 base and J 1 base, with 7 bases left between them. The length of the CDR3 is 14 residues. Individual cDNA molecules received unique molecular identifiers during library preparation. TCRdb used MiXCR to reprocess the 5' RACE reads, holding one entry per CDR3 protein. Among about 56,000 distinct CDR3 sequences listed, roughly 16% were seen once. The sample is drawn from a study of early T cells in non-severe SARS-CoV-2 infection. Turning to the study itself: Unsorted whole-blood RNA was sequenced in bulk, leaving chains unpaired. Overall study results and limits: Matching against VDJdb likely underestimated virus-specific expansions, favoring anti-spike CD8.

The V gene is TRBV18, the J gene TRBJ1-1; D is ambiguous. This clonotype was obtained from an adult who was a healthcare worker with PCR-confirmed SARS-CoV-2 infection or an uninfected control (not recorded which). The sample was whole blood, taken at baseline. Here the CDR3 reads CASSPQGANTEAFF. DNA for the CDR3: TGTGCCAGCTCACCACAGGGTGCGAACACTGAAGCTTTCTTT.